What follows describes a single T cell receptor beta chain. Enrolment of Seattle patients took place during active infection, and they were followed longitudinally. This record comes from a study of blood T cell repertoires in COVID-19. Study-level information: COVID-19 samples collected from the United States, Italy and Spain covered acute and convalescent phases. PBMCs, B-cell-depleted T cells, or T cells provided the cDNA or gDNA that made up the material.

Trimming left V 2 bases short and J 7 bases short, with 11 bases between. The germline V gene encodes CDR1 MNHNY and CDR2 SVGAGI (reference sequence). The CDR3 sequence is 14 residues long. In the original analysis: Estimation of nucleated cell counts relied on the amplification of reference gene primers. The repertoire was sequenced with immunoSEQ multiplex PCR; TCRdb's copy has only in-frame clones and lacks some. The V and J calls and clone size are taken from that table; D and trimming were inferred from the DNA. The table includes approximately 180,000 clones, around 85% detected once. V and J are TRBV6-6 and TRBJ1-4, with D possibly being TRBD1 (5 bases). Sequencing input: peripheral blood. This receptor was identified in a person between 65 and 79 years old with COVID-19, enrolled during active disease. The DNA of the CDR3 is TGTGCCAGCAGTTACGGGGGGACCGGTGAAAAACTGTTTTTT. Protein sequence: CASSYGGTGEKLFF.